The 6 T cell receptor beta chains below were found in one sample sequenced in a study of T-cell reconstitution after alpha-beta-depleted transplantation in children listed by TCRdb under 2016. This sample's treatment or condition label indicates: allogeneic hematopoietic cell transplantation with graft depleted of TCRalphabeta T cells and CD19 B cells. Library method: PCR. The instrument given in TCRdb is Illumina HiSeq 2500. Molecular barcoding was employed in the preparation of TCR libraries, with unique molecular identifiers being used to normalize TCRbeta repertoire quantification. The public reads were run again by TCRdb, first through fastp at Q25 and then through MiXCR, and only productive beta chains were kept. One record per CDR3 amino acid sequence lists the most common genes and DNA. The sample includes more than 400,000 distinct CDR3 sequences, with 43% observed a single time. The ten most abundant clones make up 27% of the sample.

The specimen was PBMCs, collected before TCRalphabeta/CD19-depleted stem cell transplant. These receptors all come from a girl aged 2 to 10 with aplastic anemia, due to receive a stem cell transplant.

The V and J genes are TRBV28 and TRBJ2-1; D is unresolved. V was cut by 1 base and J by 8 bases, with 18 bases left in between. The CDR3 spans 16 residues. The germline V gene encodes CDR1 MDHEN and CDR2 SYDVKM. The CDR3 DNA reads as TGTGCCAGCAGTTTATACCGCATAGCCCTTGAAGATGAGCAGTTCTTC. Amino acid sequence: CASSLYRIALEDEQFF.

This rearrangement joins TRBV5-5 to TRBJ1-1; D gene uncertain. The germline V gene encodes CDR1 SGHKS and CDR2 YYEKEE (reference sequence). Between the trimmed V and J ends, which lost 1 base and 2 bases, there was a span of 15 bases. The length of the CDR3 is 16 residues. The CDR3 DNA reads TGTGCCAGCAGCTTGCGTCTTATACCTCTTAACACTGAAGCTTTCTTT. It yields the protein CASSLRLIPLNTEAFF.

The rearrangement uses TRBV6-1 and TRBJ2-7; D gene unclear. Between the trimmed V and J ends, which lost 6 bases and 0 bases, there was a span of 15 bases. This CDR3 has 15 amino acids. From germline, CDR1 is MNHNS and CDR2 SASEGT. The CDR3: CASSRSPQSSYEQYF. The CDR3 DNA follows: TGTGCCAGCAGCCGATCACCACAGAGCTCCTACGAGCAGTACTTC.

This chain uses TRBV5-5 with TRBJ2-3; D possibly corresponds to TRBD1 (6 bases). The germline CDR1 and CDR2 sequences are SGHKS and YYEKEE (reference sequence). The V and J ends lost 0 bases and 7 bases respectively, with 15 bases between them. The CDR3 spans 15 residues. The CDR3 coding sequence is TGTGCCAGCAGCTTGGCACAGGGATGGACGAATACGCAGTATTTT. The encoded protein is CASSLAQGWTNTQYF. Full variable domain (outside the CDR3, taken from reference TRBV5-5 and TRBJ2-3): DAGVTQSPTHLIKTRGQQVTLRCSPISGHKSVSWYQQVLGQGPQFIFQYYEKEERGRGNFPDRFSARQFPNYSSELNVNALLLGDSALYLCASSLAQGWTNTQYFGPGTRLTVL.

Ten or more counts support this clonotype. The chain links TRBV3-1 to TRBJ2-1, with a possible D match to TRBD1 (6 bases). The V end was cut by 4 bases, the J end by 0 bases, with 13 bases between. This CDR3 has 16 residues. Germline values: CDR1 LGHDT, CDR2 YNNKEL (reference sequence). The CDR3 region is CASSPNAGDSYNEQFF. The CDR3, as DNA: TGTGCCAGCAGCCCAAACGCAGGGGACTCCTACAATGAGCAGTTCTTC.

The chain carries TRBV20-1 and TRBJ2-2; D is perhaps TRBD1 (5 bases). The germline V and J ends were trimmed by 0 bases and 0 bases, with 11 bases remaining between them. Germline CDR1 reads DFQATT; CDR2 reads SNEGSKA (reference sequence). This CDR3 contains 16 residues. CDR3 bases: TGCAGTGCTAGAGATCAGGGCAGGGCGAACACCGGGGAGCTGTTTTTT. Translated, it gives CSARDQGRANTGELFF.